This TCR beta chain was identified during a study of blood T cell repertoires in COVID-19. Overall study: The United States, Italy and Spain were the sources of the acute and convalescent COVID-19 samples. From T cells, B-cell-depleted T cells, or PBMCs came the material, which was cDNA or gDNA.

The CDR3 spans 15 residues. V was pared by 1 base and J by 8 bases, with 12 bases between. The V gene's germline CDR1 is LGHDT and CDR2 YNNKEL (reference sequence). In the original processing: Amplifying reference gene primers gave estimates of nucleated cell counts. This table comes from immunoSEQ multiplex PCR, and its TCRdb copy is limited to in-frame clones, with some not included. V and J calls and clone size are copied from that table; D and trimming were computed from the DNA. This repertoire shows around 140,000 clones, nearly 90% found once; its top ten account for 1.5% to 2%. The chain links TRBV3-1 (or the pseudogene TRBV3-2) to TRBJ1-6, with a weak D call TRBD1 (6 bases). The receptor was derived from a man aged 65 to 85 with acute or convalescent COVID-19. The sample taken for sequencing was peripheral blood. The CDR3 DNA follows: TGTGCCAGCAGCCAAGGGCAGGGGATGGATTCACCCCTCCACTTT. Residues: CASSQGQGMDSPLHF.